The 20 T cell receptor beta chains presented below share a single source sample, sequenced in a study of blood T cell repertoires in COVID-19. Only in-frame clones appear in the TCRdb table, and some are missing; sequencing was by immunoSEQ multiplex PCR. The sample holds 140,000 or so clones; 84% are singletons and the top ten take about 3.7%. The sequenced sample was PBMCs or T cells enriched from blood (not recorded which). Receptor source: a woman in her forties or fifties with acute COVID-19.

This clone was counted a few times. The chain employs TRBV7-2 and TRBJ2-1; maybe TRBD2 (6 bases). The CDR3 has 16 residues. V was trimmed by 6 bases and J by 6 bases, leaving 21 bases between them. From germline, CDR1 is SGHTA and CDR2 FQGNSA. The CDR3 here is CASRAMWGLKGNEQFF. Here the CDR3 DNA reads TGTGCCAGCAGAGCGATGTGGGGACTCAAGGGCAATGAGCAGTTCTTC.

The chain carries TRBV7-3 and TRBJ2-1, with D uncertain. V lost 5 bases and J lost 8, with 13 bases in between. CDR1 SGHTA and CDR2 FQGTGA come from the germline V gene. The CDR3 extends over 13 amino acids. The CDR3 protein is CASSPPFGDEQFF. The CDR3, as DNA: TGTGCCAGCAGCCCCCCTTTCGGAGATGAGCAGTTCTTC. The whole variable domain, filled in from reference TRBV7-3 and TRBJ2-1, reads GAGVSQTPSNKVTEKGKYVELRCDPISGHTALYWYRQSLGQGPEFLIYFQGTGAADDSGLPNDRFFAVRPEGSVSTLKIQRTERGDSAVYLCASSPPFGDEQFFGPGTRLTVL.

The count of this clone is one. CDR3 sequence: CASSDPAGRANVLTF. CDR3 nucleotides: TGTGCCAGCAGTGATCCGGCAGGGAGGGCCAACGTCCTGACTTTC. This chain joins TRBV2 and TRBJ2-6; a possible D gene is TRBD1 (5 bases). The CDR3 consists of 15 residues. CDR1 is SNHLY and CDR2 is FYNNEI in the germline V gene. V shed 3 bases and J shed 5 bases, with 11 bases lying between them.

The DNA of the CDR3 is TGTGCCAGCCAGCTAGCGGAGAGCTCCTACAATGAGCAGTTCTTC. This codes for CASQLAESSYNEQFF. This chain links TRBV21-1 with TRBJ2-1; the table's D call of TRBD2 was not tested on the DNA. TRBV21-1 is marked as a pseudogene. The CDR3 sequence is 15 residues long.

The gene calls are TRBV28 and TRBJ1-2; D may be TRBD1 (6 bases). The CDR3 is made up of 13 amino acids. Trimming removed 6 bases at V and 11 bases at J, with 19 bases between. Per germline, CDR1 MDHEN and CDR2 SYDVKM. DNA for the CDR3: TGTGCCAGCAGACGGGACACACTTCTTACGTACACCTTC. Its protein is CASRRDTLLTYTF.

This clone turned up a few times. The chain links TRBV5-1 to TRBJ2-1; TRBD1 might be the D (6 bases). V lost 5 bases and J 2 bases, leaving 14 bases between the germline ends. CDR1 SGHRS and CDR2 YFSETQ come from the germline V gene. The CDR3 is made up of 15 amino acids. DNA of the CDR3: TGCGCCAGCAGTGGGGGCGGCGACCCCTACAATGAGCAGTTCTTC. Translating it yields CASSGGGDPYNEQFF.

This clone appeared a few times. The rearrangement links TRBV7-7 to TRBJ2-5; 10 positions agree with TRBD1. The CDR3 is 17 residues long. Germline lookup yields CDR1 SSHAT and CDR2 FNYEAQ (reference sequence). J lost 5 bases, V lost 2 bases, and 11 bases had no gene match. CDR3 in DNA: TGTGCCAGCAGCTTACTATCCCCGACAGGGGGCGGTGAGACCCAGTACTTC. Protein product: CASSLLSPTGGGETQYF.

This clone has more than one count but fewer than ten. The gene calls are TRBV5-1 and TRBJ1-2; D call uncertain. This CDR3 spans 15 amino acids. The germline CDR1 and CDR2 sequences are SGHRS and YFSETQ. Trimming shortened V by 2 bases and J by 0 bases, and 11 bases separated the two germline ends. The CDR3: CASSFSAQSNYGYTF. CDR3 coding DNA: TGCGCCAGCAGCTTCTCTGCTCAGTCTAACTATGGCTACACCTTC.

The rearrangement uses TRBV6-5 and TRBJ1-5, with 11 bases identical to TRBD1. With V trimmed by 8 bases and J by 2 bases, 2 bases remained unmatched. CDR3 length: 14 residues. CDR1 MNHEY and CDR2 SVGAGI come from the germline V gene. In nucleotides, the CDR3 is TGTGCCAGCGGACAGGGGGCTGGCAATCAGCCCCAGCATTTT. Protein sequence: CASGQGAGNQPQHF.

This chain links TRBV9 with TRBJ1-2; D not certain. This CDR3 contains 14 residues. Trimming cost V 3 bases and J 3 bases, with 12 bases left between them. Germline V gene data show CDR1 as SGDLS and CDR2 as YYNGEE. CDR3 bases: TGTGCCAGCAGCGCCCTGGCGGGAGACTATGGCTACACCTTC. Encoded protein: CASSALAGDYGYTF.

This rearrangement joins TRBV5-1 to TRBJ2-7, with TRBD2 identical over 9 bases. The CDR3 covers 17 residues. V was pared by 4 bases and J by 5 bases, with 16 bases of the junction left unmatched. Germline values: CDR1 SGHRS, CDR2 YFSETQ. The CDR3 DNA reads TGCGCCAGCAGCCCAGGGGCACTAGCGGGCGGTTTGAACGAGCAGTACTTC. Its translation is CASSPGALAGGLNEQYF.

The chain uses TRBV5-1 and TRBJ2-3, with D tentatively TRBD2 (5 bases). Germline-derived CDR1 and CDR2 are SGHRS and YFSETQ. The V and J ends lost 4 bases and 6 bases respectively, with 12 bases between them. CDR3 length: 13 residues. The CDR3 coding sequence is TGCGCCAGCAGCCTCCTCGAGGGCGATACGCAGTATTTT. This codes for CASSLLEGDTQYF.

V gene TRBV19 combines with J gene TRBJ1-3; TRBD1 matches 8 bases. This CDR3 has 17 amino acids. Unmatched junction bases numbered 14, after V lost 6 bases and J lost 4 bases. The germline CDR1 and CDR2 sequences are LNHDA and SQIVND (reference sequence). CDR3 DNA: TGTGCCAGTAGATCTGCCGGGACAGGAGGTATCGGAAACACCATATATTTT. It is translated as CASRSAGTGGIGNTIYF.

This chain uses TRBV10-3 with TRBJ2-3; no reliable D call. The germline V gene has CDR1 ENHRY and CDR2 SYGVKD. With 3 bases removed from V and 3 bases from J, the gap between germline ends came to 7 bases. CDR3 length equals 13 residues. CDR3 DNA: TGTGCCATCAGTGACCCTGAGACAGATACGCAGTATTTT. Translating gives CAISDPETDTQYF.

The chain carries TRBV7-9 and TRBJ1-3; 7 nucleotides align to TRBD1. Germline assignment: CDR1 SEHNR and CDR2 FQNEAQ (reference sequence). Trimming removed 5 bases from V and 7 bases from J; junction bases left unmatched: 17. CDR3 length: 17 residues. The CDR3 is CASSISQGGRGANTIYF. The CDR3 DNA is TGTGCCAGCAGCATCTCCCAGGGGGGCAGGGGAGCGAACACCATATATTTT.

V gene TRBV2 combines with J gene TRBJ2-2, with a possible D match to TRBD2 (5 bases). In germline, CDR1 is SNHLY, CDR2 FYNNEI. The CDR3 is 14 amino acids. V was shortened by 7 bases and J by 3 bases, with 12 bases between the two germline ends. CDR3 sequence reads: CASMVASYTGELFF. CDR3 DNA sequence: TGTGCCAGCATGGTGGCTAGCTACACCGGGGAGCTGTTTTTT.

CDR3 DNA: TGTGCCAGTAGTATCTGGCAGGGGAAGGCCAAAAACATTCAGTACTTC. The encoded protein is CASSIWQGKAKNIQYF. The V call is TRBV19, the J call TRBJ2-4, with a tentative D call TRBD1 (6 bases). The CDR3 has 16 amino acids. The V end lost 3 bases, the J end lost 1 base, and 13 bases lay between the germline ends. Germline values: CDR1 LNHDA, CDR2 SQIVND (reference sequence).

The chain links TRBV6-1 to TRBJ1-2; maybe TRBD1 (6 bases). Trimming removed 0 bases from V and 7 bases from J, with 12 bases in between. The CDR3 is 14 amino acids. Germline CDR1 MNHNS, CDR2 SASEGT. The CDR3 loop is CASSEAGTFFGYTF. The CDR3 bases are TGTGCCAGCAGTGAAGCGGGGACATTCTTTGGCTACACCTTC.

The chain recombines TRBV14 with TRBJ2-7; 11 bases line up with TRBD2. Germline trimming cut 4 bases from V and 6 bases from J; bases unmatched to any gene: 8. This CDR3 has 15 amino acids. CDR1 is SGHDN and CDR2 is FVKESK in the germline V gene. For the CDR3, the DNA is TGTGCCAGCAGCCCGGAACTAGCGGGAGTCCGCGAGCAGTACTTC. This codes for CASSPELAGVREQYF.

CDR3 sequence (DNA): TGCGCCAGCAGCTTGGTCGCAGGGTCGTACGAGCAGTACTTC. Protein sequence: CASSLVAGSYEQYF. This chain connects TRBV5-1 to TRBJ2-7; a possible D gene is TRBD1 (5 bases). Germline-derived CDR1 and CDR2 are SGHRS and YFSETQ. V lost 0 bases to trimming and J lost 4 bases, with 11 bases between them. This CDR3 region has 14 residues.